The subject of this entry is one T cell receptor (beta chain). Its antigen is unidentified. The CDR3 has 19 residues. The record originates from a study of early T cells in non-severe SARS-CoV-2 infection. Study at large: Sequencing targeted bulk RNA from unsorted whole blood, leaving chains unpaired. Findings of the study overall: VDJdb matching favored anti-spike CD8 responses, missing private and CD4 specificities.

Attachment of unique molecular identifiers to individual cDNA molecules was performed. TCRdb used MiXCR to reprocess the 5' RACE reads, holding one entry per CDR3 protein. The sample consists of about 39,000 distinct CDR3 sequences, 7.1% of them appearing once. Sequencing used whole blood. The gene calls are TRBV1 and TRBJ2-3; the table's D call, TRBD2, has no DNA check behind it. TRBV1 is an annotated pseudogene. The receptor was derived from an adult who was a healthcare worker with PCR-confirmed SARS-CoV-2 infection or an uninfected control (not recorded which). The CDR3 region is CTSSPTREIAGPGTDTQYF. The CDR3 region has the DNA TGCACCAGCAGCCCGACCAGGGAGATAGCGGGGCCAGGGACAGATACGCAGTATTTT.